The rows below give T cell receptor beta chains drawn from one sample of a study of shared clonotypes between healthy human individuals. The assay was immunoSEQ multiplex PCR, and TCRdb's table has in-frame clones only and misses some. Among some 2 million clones listed, approximately 94% were seen once. The sequencing sample was made of naive CD8+ T cells sorted from blood. Receptors originate from a man between 18 and 35 years old in good health. Both conserved end residues are trimmed from each CDR3.

V gene	CDR3 protein
TRBV4-1	ASSQEGQSFYGYT
TRBV10-3	AISELGIRGTKNIQY
TRBV5-6	ASSQNNYGYT
TRBV28	ASVTGPSGANVLT
TRBV29-1	SVESQYLNTEAF
TRBV30	ALHSGNTIY
TRBV28	ASSFTGTGRADNEQF
TRBV7-9	ASSIAFTGELF
TRBV29-1	SVEVGQGIETQY
TRBV30	AWRDVGYNQPQH
TRBV11-2	ASRQAINRKETQY
TRBV9	ASSPDSFYNEQF
TRBV25-1	ASSEYGGIVGNTIY
TRBV27	ASSLGGPGANVLT